This T cell receptor beta chain stems from a study of T cell responses to AZD1222 COVID-19 vaccine (dated by TCRdb to the early 2020s). Context from the whole study: A total of more than 230 trial participants underwent TCR sequencing, of whom about 200 had received two doses of AZD1222 and 26 had received two doses of the MenACWY control vaccine. Trial participants were enrolled by age into 18-55, 56-69 and 70-plus year subgroups, with roughly 160, 29 and 62 TCR-sequenced participants respectively. What the study reported, not specific to this receptor: Because no samples from the day 14 peak response were available, repertoires could be characterized only after the peak T cell response. The 56-69-year group was small, and its depth increase did not reach significance, likely because of low power. Most participants were white British and females outnumbered males, and the authors suggested that clonal diversity may have been underestimated. The vaccine-associated CD4 TCRs covered the entire spike protein, and the dominant responses fell in regions 160-218 and 743-854. Reportedly, close to half of the unique spike-specific TCRs recognized epitopes lying outside the regions that are mutated in the B.1.351 and B.1.1.7 variants. Conclusions about previously exposed vaccinees are limited because only a handful of AZD1222 recipients were SARS-CoV-2 seropositive at baseline. After two AZD1222 doses, both the breadth and the depth of spike-specific TCRs were significantly higher than at day 0 and than in MenACWY recipients.

The CDR3 regions of human TCRbeta chains were analyzed by immunosequencing. On the authors' methods: Repertoire TCRs were matched against a reference library of SARS-CoV-2-specific TCRs generated with the MIRA antigen-specificity platform. Breadth meant the fraction of unique TCRs that were SARS-CoV-2-associated, whereas depth meant the fraction of total T cells that were SARS-CoV-2-associated. Using the MIRA data, each spike-specific TCR was assigned both to the spike region to which the TCR was reactive and to a CD4 or CD8 class. Log10-transformed breadth and depth values were compared by one-way ANOVA with Sidak's multiple comparisons tests. Held by TCRdb, this immuneACCESS table contains in-frame sequences only and omits some clones. Under half of the omission traces to an unresolved V gene where checked; the cause of the rest is unknown. The V and J calls and clone size come from that table; D and trimming were worked out from the DNA. Counted in this sample were about 110,000 clones; roughly 87% of them appeared once. The top ten clonotypes cover 3.1% of the sample.

In light of the paper, this sample's time point label describes: baseline before first vaccination. The treatment or condition label of this sample denotes: meningococcal conjugate vaccine given as trial control. Vaccinee samples came from UK trials COV001 and COV002, including a single-blind randomized controlled phase 2/3 trial of AZD1222 (ChAdOx1 nCoV-19) in healthy adults. For TCRbeta chain sequencing, PBMC samples were collected from trial participants at day 0 and at day 28 after the second dose. About this clone: Its antigen is not yet known. The input lacks base qualities; no much larger clone sits a single base away.

Spanning cysteine to phenylalanine, the CDR3 consists of 15 amino acids. Just the 45-base CDR3 DNA is kept, in frame starting at base 1. This clonotype originated in an adult in good health. The starting material was peripheral blood, obtained on day 0 of MenACWY control vaccination. The V and J genes are TRBV12-1 and TRBJ2-1; whether TRBD1, the table's D call, matches the DNA was not checked. TRBV12-1 is described as a pseudogene. The CDR3 reads as follows: CASSFSQCSYNEQFF. The base sequence is TGTGCCAGCAGCTTTTCACAGTGCTCCTACAATGAGCAGTTCTTC.